The rows below give T cell receptor beta chains drawn from one sample of a study of tumor-infiltrating lymphocytes in primary liver carcinoma. TCRdb recomputed calls from the multiplex PCR reads with MiXCR, one row per CDR3 protein. The sample comprises fewer than 400,000 distinct CDR3 sequences, around three fifths of which are singletons, and roughly 9% rests with the top ten. The sample comprised peripheral blood. These receptors were taken from a man aged 40-49 years with primary liver carcinoma and hepatitis B virus infection. Each CDR3 is given with its conserved first and last residue. Each record gives: clone size, D gene, J gene, V gene, CDR3 protein, CDR3 DNA. A D gene is named only where the DNA matches it firmly. For some rows the clone size is stated as once, few or many, or as a class when expanded; others skip it.

clone size: NA
D gene: NA
J gene: TRBJ2-1
V gene: TRBV29-1
CDR3 protein: CSVATLRPWYRQEQFF
CDR3 DNA: TGCAGCGTCGCCACGCTTCGGCCCTGGTACCGTCAAGAGCAGTTCTTC

clone size: once
D gene: TRBD2
J gene: TRBJ2-5
V gene: TRBV11-2
CDR3 protein: CASSSASGRAAGTQYF
CDR3 DNA: TGTGCCAGCAGTTCGGCTAGCGGGAGAGCAGCGGGGACCCAGTACTTC

clone size: NA
D gene: NA
J gene: TRBJ1-5
V gene: TRBV28
CDR3 protein: CASTLWLGAIQPQHF
CDR3 DNA: TGTGCCAGCACTTTATGGCTGGGGGCGATTCAGCCCCAGCATTTT

clone size: NA
D gene: NA
J gene: TRBJ2-1
V gene: TRBV12-3/TRBV12-4
CDR3 protein: CASSQTSSSYNEQFF
CDR3 DNA: TGTGCCAGCAGCCAGACCAGTAGCTCCTACAATGAGCAGTTCTTC

clone size: NA
D gene: TRBD2
J gene: TRBJ2-1
V gene: TRBV9
CDR3 protein: CASTLDGSGRVNEQFF
CDR3 DNA: TGTGCCAGCACCCTGGATGGTAGCGGGAGGGTGAATGAGCAGTTCTTC

clone size: NA
D gene: TRBD1
J gene: TRBJ2-3
V gene: TRBV4-1
CDR3 protein: CASSHKLQGDSSDTQYF
CDR3 DNA: TGCGCCAGTAGCCATAAGTTACAGGGGGATAGCTCAGATACGCAGTATTTT

clone size: few
D gene: TRBD2
J gene: TRBJ2-7
V gene: TRBV4-1
CDR3 protein: CASSQPGLGVEQYF
CDR3 DNA: TGCGCCAGCAGCCAGCCGGGACTAGGGGTCGAGCAGTACTTC

clone size: many
D gene: NA
J gene: TRBJ1-5
V gene: TRBV12-3/TRBV12-4
CDR3 protein: CASSLSQGNQPQHF
CDR3 DNA: TGTGCCAGCAGTTTATCACAGGGAAATCAGCCCCAGCATTTT

clone size: many
D gene: TRBD1
J gene: TRBJ2-7
V gene: TRBV6-2/TRBV6-3
CDR3 protein: CASSYSYRQGQSSYEQYF
CDR3 DNA: TGTGCCAGCAGTTACTCGTATCGACAGGGGCAGAGCTCCTACGAGCAGTACTTC

clone size: once
D gene: NA
J gene: TRBJ2-3
V gene: TRBV5-1
CDR3 protein: CASNTVEGTDTQYF
CDR3 DNA: TGCGCCAGCAACACTGTGGAGGGGACAGATACGCAGTATTTT

clone size: NA
D gene: NA
J gene: TRBJ1-2
V gene: TRBV29-1
CDR3 protein: CSIVFTGNYGCTF
CDR3 DNA: NA

clone size: NA
D gene: NA
J gene: TRBJ1-6
V gene: TRBV6-5
CDR3 protein: CASNAGQFSPLHF
CDR3 DNA: TGTGCCAGCAATGCCGGACAATTTTCACCACTCCACTTT

clone size: NA
D gene: NA
J gene: TRBJ2-5
V gene: TRBV12-3/TRBV12-4
CDR3 protein: CASSPSSEETQYF
CDR3 DNA: TGTGCCAGCAGCCCAAGCAGCGAAGAGACCCAGTACTTT

clone size: NA
D gene: NA
J gene: TRBJ1-1
V gene: TRBV5-6
CDR3 protein: CASSLSGRATEAFF
CDR3 DNA: TGTGCCAGCAGCTTATCGGGGCGGGCCACTGAAGCTTTCTTT

clone size: once
D gene: NA
J gene: TRBJ1-2
V gene: TRBV11-2
CDR3 protein: CASSPGPTYGYTF
CDR3 DNA: TGTGCCAGCAGCCCAGGGCCAACCTATGGCTACACCTTC

clone size: few
D gene: TRBD1
J gene: TRBJ2-6
V gene: TRBV30
CDR3 protein: CAWMAPGQGGSGANVLTF
CDR3 DNA: TGTGCCTGGATGGCGCCGGGACAGGGAGGATCTGGGGCCAACGTCCTGACTTTC